Sequencing of this T cell receptor beta chain was carried out in a study of response to subunit inactivated influenza vaccine. Findings and caveats of the study: Only a handful of new T cells, the authors suggested, are recruited with each seasonal influenza vaccination.

MiXCR was run by TCRdb on the RT-PCR reads, yielding one entry per CDR3 protein. The sample has 630,000 or so distinct CDR3 sequences; 15% to 18% are singletons. CDR3 length equals 18 residues. V gave up 0 bases and J gave up 4 bases; unmatched junction bases: 11. Germline V CDR1 and CDR2: SGHAT, FQDESV (reference sequence). Comment on this clonotype: As yet, its antigen is unknown.

Sample: PBMCs from blood, taken 11 to 12 days after vaccination. This clonotype was sampled from a man aged 50-60 years who received an inactivated influenza vaccine. The genes are TRBV11-1 and TRBJ2-1; 8 bases map to TRBD2. The DNA of the CDR3 is TGTGCCAGCAGCTTAGCGCTGGGTAGCGGGGAGGGGTACAATGAGCAGTTCTTC. Amino acids: CASSLALGSGEGYNEQFF.